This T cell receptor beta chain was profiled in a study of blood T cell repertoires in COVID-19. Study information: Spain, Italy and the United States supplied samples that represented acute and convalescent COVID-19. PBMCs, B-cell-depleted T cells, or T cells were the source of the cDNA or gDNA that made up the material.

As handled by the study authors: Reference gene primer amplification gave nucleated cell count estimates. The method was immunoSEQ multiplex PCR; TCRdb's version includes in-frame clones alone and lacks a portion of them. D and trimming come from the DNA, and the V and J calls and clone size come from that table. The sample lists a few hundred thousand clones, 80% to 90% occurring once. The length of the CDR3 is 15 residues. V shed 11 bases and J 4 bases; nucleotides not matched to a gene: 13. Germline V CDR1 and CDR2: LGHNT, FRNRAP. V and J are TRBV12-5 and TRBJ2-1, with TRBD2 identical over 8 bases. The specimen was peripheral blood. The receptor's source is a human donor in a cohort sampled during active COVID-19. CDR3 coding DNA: TGTGCTTCCAAGGGGCTAGCGGGTTTTTACAATGAGCAGTTCTTC. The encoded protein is CASKGLAGFYNEQFF.